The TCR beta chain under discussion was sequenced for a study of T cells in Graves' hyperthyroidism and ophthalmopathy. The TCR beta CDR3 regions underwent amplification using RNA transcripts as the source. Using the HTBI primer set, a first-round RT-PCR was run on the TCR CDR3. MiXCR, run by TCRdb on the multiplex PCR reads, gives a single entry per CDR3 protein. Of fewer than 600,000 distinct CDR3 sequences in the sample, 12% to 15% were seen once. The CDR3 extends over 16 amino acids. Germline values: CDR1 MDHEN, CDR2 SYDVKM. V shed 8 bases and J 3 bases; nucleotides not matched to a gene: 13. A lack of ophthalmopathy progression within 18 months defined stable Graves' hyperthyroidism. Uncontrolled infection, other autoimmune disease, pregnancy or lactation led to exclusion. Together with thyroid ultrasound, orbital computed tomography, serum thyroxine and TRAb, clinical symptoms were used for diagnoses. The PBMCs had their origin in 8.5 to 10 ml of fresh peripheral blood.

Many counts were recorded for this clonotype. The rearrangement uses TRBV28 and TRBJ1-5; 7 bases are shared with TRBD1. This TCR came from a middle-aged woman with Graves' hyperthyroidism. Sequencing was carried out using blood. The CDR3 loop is CASLTPRTGSNQPQHF. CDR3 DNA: TGTGCCAGCCTAACTCCTCGGACAGGATCCAATCAGCCCCAGCATTTT. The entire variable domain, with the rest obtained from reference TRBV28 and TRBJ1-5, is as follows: DVKVTQSSRYLVKRTGEKVFLECVQDMDHENMFWYRQDPGLGLRLIYFSYDVKMKEKGDIPEGYSVSREKKERFSLILESASTNQTSMYLCASLTPRTGSNQPQHFGDGTRLSIL.